A selection of T cell receptor beta chains follows, all from one sample in a study of T cell repertoires in cytomegalovirus infection. No cognate antigen is known for these TCRs. In TCRdb, the reads were re-called with MiXCR into one record per CDR3 protein. The top ten clones hold over 12% of a sample with about 920,000 distinct CDR3 sequences, 30% to 40% of them seen once. The sample in question was cultured CD8+ T cells from PBMCs, obtained from culture after CMV antigen stimulation. The receptors originated from a human donor in good health (CMV status not recorded). Some clones in this sample may be carry-over from other donors' samples. CDR3s include the opening cysteine and the closing phenylalanine or tryptophan. D genes are given only for firm matches. Size is stated for part of the rows, as once, few or many counts, or as a class when the clone is expanded.

TRBV7-3	TRBJ1-1	-	few	CASSLKGGDEAFF	TGTGCCAGCAGCTTAAAGGGGGGTGATGAAGCTTTCTTT
TRBV10-3	TRBJ2-2	TRBD2	few	CAIRRTRSEGGELFF	TGTGCCATCAGGCGGACTAGATCTGAGGGCGGGGAGCTGTTTTTT
TRBV4-1	TRBJ2-3	TRBD2	-	CASSQVPGLAGTSTDTQYF	TGCGCCAGCAGCCAGGTTCCGGGACTAGCGGGCACTAGCACAGATACGCAGTATTTT
TRBV6-1	TRBJ2-1	TRBD2	many	CASSVLLAVSSYNEQFF	TGTGCCAGCAGTGTCCTCCTAGCGGTGAGCTCCTACAATGAGCAGTTCTTC
TRBV7-9	TRBJ2-7	-	many	CASSLRELDEQYF	TGTGCCAGCAGCTTAAGGGAACTGGACGAGCAGTACTTC
TRBV7-6	TRBJ2-5	TRBD2	few	CASSLGTSGAETQYF	TGTGCCAGCAGCTTGGGGACTAGCGGGGCTGAGACCCAGTACTTC
TRBV24-1	TRBJ2-1	TRBD1	-	CATSEVGQGSNEQFF	TGTGCCACCAGTGAAGTCGGACAGGGGTCCAATGAGCAGTTCTTC
TRBV27	TRBJ2-7	-	few	CASSSTFPSYEQYF	TGTGCCAGCAGTTCCACTTTTCCCTCCTACGAGCAGTACTTC
TRBV14	TRBJ2-3	TRBD1	-	CASSRSGTGRTDTQYF	TGTGCCAGCAGCCGCTCCGGGACAGGACGCACAGATACGCAGTATTTT
TRBV11-3	TRBJ1-1	-	many	CASSLGAGRDTFF	TGTGCCAGCAGCTTAGGAGCAGGCCGGGATACTTTCTTT
TRBV2	TRBJ1-1	-	-	CASSEAGDGGNTEAFF	TGTGCCAGCAGTGAAGCAGGGGATGGCGGGAACACTGAAGCTTTCTTT
TRBV28	TRBJ2-6	-	few	CASRNGRGPGANVLTF	TGTGCCAGCAGAAACGGACGGGGTCCTGGGGCCAACGTCCTGACTTTC
TRBV4-1	TRBJ2-3	-	-	CANSRDLVTDTQYF	TGCGCCAACAGTCGGGACTTAGTCACAGATACGCAGTATTTT
TRBV29-1	TRBJ1-2	-	few	CSVATGPPLYGYTF	TGCAGCGTGGCGACAGGCCCACCTCTCTATGGCTACACCTTC
TRBV27	TRBJ2-3	TRBD2	-	CASSTLVTGLAAADTQYF	TGTGCCAGCAGTACCCTTGTCACGGGACTAGCTGCGGCAGATACGCAGTATTTT
TRBV12-5	TRBJ1-1	-	-	CASGLVRGVTEAFF	TGTGCTAGTGGTTTGGTAAGGGGAGTCACTGAAGCTTTCTTT
TRBV5-3	TRBJ2-7	TRBD1	-	CASSYPGQHYEQYF	TGTGCCAGCAGCTACCCGGGACAGCACTACGAGCAGTACTTC
TRBV5-1	TRBJ1-1	-	few	CASSLDSGAGATEAFF	TGCGCCAGCAGCTTGGATTCTGGGGCGGGGGCCACTGAAGCTTTCTTT
TRBV7-9	TRBJ2-5	-	many	CASRGQQYQETQYF	TGTGCCAGCAGGGGGCAGCAGTACCAAGAGACCCAGTACTTC
TRBV15	TRBJ2-3	TRBD2	-	CATSTGLAGSTDTQYF	TGTGCCACCAGCACAGGACTAGCGGGTTCCACAGATACGCAGTATTTT
TRBV2	TRBJ2-3	-	-	CASSPSSYHRGDTQYF	TGTGCCAGCAGTCCTTCATCCTACCACCGGGGGGATACGCAGTATTTT
TRBV7-9	TRBJ1-1	TRBD1	few	CASRPTGALNTEAFF	TGTGCCAGCAGGCCGACAGGGGCCCTGAACACTGAAGCTTTCTTT
TRBV10-3	TRBJ1-2	-	-	CAISEVRDYGYTF	TGTGCCATCAGTGAGGTCAGGGACTATGGCTACACCTTC
TRBV7-6	TRBJ1-1	TRBD1	many	CASSPDRGNTEAFF	TGTGCCAGCAGCCCAGACAGGGGGAACACTGAAGCTTTCTTT
TRBV28	TRBJ2-2	-	few	CASSPPWNTGELFF	TGTGCCAGCAGTCCCCCCTGGAACACCGGGGAGCTGTTTTTT
TRBV2	TRBJ2-3	-	few	CASSNSLTSSTDTQYF	TGTGCCAGCTCAAATAGTCTGACTAGTTCCACAGATACGCAGTATTTT
TRBV20-1	TRBJ2-1	-	few	CSARDQMRGPYNEQFF	TGCAGTGCTAGAGATCAGATGCGGGGGCCGTACAATGAGCAGTTCTTC
TRBV4-1	TRBJ2-1	-	-	CASCIRDSRYNEQFF	TGCGCCAGCTGCATCCGGGACTCGCGTTACAATGAGCAGTTCTTC
TRBV7-9	TRBJ2-7	-	-	CASSLDRYSSYEQYF	TGTGCCAGCAGCTTAGATCGTTACTCCTCCTACGAGCAGTACTTC
TRBV29-1	TRBJ1-2	-	-	CSVPPPGNYGYTF	TGCAGCGTTCCTCCCCCGGGGAACTATGGCTACACCTTC
TRBV7-9	TRBJ1-1	TRBD1	-	CASSDGTGGAEAFF	TGTGCCAGCAGCGATGGGACAGGAGGCGCTGAAGCTTTCTTT
TRBV6-5	TRBJ2-5	TRBD1	-	CASSYEGALETQYF	TGTGCCAGCAGTTACGAGGGGGCCCTTGAGACCCAGTACTTC
TRBV4-2	TRBJ1-4	TRBD1	few	CASSPGQGFATNEKLFF	TGTGCCAGCAGCCCTGGACAGGGGTTTGCAACTAATGAAAAACTGTTTTTT
TRBV9	TRBJ2-1	-	-	CASSVEDSRYNEQFF	TGTGCCAGCAGCGTAGAGGACAGTAGGTACAATGAGCAGTTCTTC
TRBV19	TRBJ1-1	-	-	CASSQQGRGNTEAFF	TGTGCCAGTAGCCAACAGGGAAGGGGAAACACTGAAGCTTTCTTT
TRBV24-1	TRBJ2-1	-	few	CATSDPVGRSGDEQFF	TGTGCCACCAGTGATCCTGTGGGACGGTCTGGCGATGAGCAGTTCTTC
TRBV7-4	TRBJ1-4	-	-	CASRFSGTMGEKLFF	TGTGCCAGCAGATTTTCCGGGACCATGGGGGAAAAACTGTTTTTT
TRBV9	TRBJ2-3	-	-	CASSVAWTRSTDTQYF	TGTGCCAGCAGCGTAGCCTGGACACGAAGCACAGATACGCAGTATTTT
TRBV5-8	TRBJ2-7	-	-	CASSLVGGGGIWHEQYF	TGTGCCAGCAGCTTGGTAGGCGGGGGCGGAATTTGGCACGAGCAGTACTTC
TRBV4-1	TRBJ1-6	-	few	CASSQDTAANSPLHF	TGCGCCAGCAGCCAAGATACGGCAGCCAATTCACCCCTCCACTTT
TRBV28	TRBJ2-1	-	-	CASSSRSPGSNNEQFF	TGTGCCAGCAGTTCGCGCTCCCCAGGGTCGAACAATGAGCAGTTCTTC
TRBV19	TRBJ1-5	-	-	CASTGGEVQPQHF	TGTGCCAGTACCGGGGGAGAGGTTCAGCCCCAGCATTTT
TRBV4-1	TRBJ1-1	-	few	CASSQVKGVNTEAFF	TGCGCCAGCAGCCAAGTGAAGGGAGTAAACACTGAAGCTTTCTTT
TRBV4-1	TRBJ1-4	-	few	CASSQLDRGNEKLFF	TGCGCCAGCAGCCAACTGGACAGAGGGAATGAAAAACTGTTTTTT
TRBV6-2/TRBV6-3	TRBJ2-2	-	many	CASSYIGRGRGYTGELFF	TGTGCCAGCAGTTACATAGGACGAGGACGTGGGTACACCGGGGAGCTGTTTTTT
TRBV6-6	TRBJ1-1	-	many	CASRLTVNTEAFF	TGTGCCAGCAGGTTGACAGTGAACACTGAAGCTTTCTTT
TRBV7-6	TRBJ2-7	TRBD1	-	CASSQEQGETYEQYF	TGTGCCAGCAGCCAGGAACAGGGGGAGACCTACGAGCAGTACTTC
TRBV6-6	TRBJ1-2	TRBD1	-	CASSPTGQGWSSYTF	TGTGCCAGCAGTCCCACGGGACAGGGGTGGAGTAGCTACACCTTC
TRBV2	TRBJ1-1	TRBD1	few	CAILTGENTEAFF	TGTGCCATCTTAACAGGGGAGAACACTGAAGCTTTCTTT
TRBV29-1	TRBJ1-2	-	-	CSVLGSIRSNYGYTF	TGCAGCGTCCTGGGATCAATCAGGAGCAACTATGGCTACACCTTC
TRBV5-1	TRBJ2-1	TRBD1	few	CASSLGQGKDEQFF	TGCGCCAGCAGCCTTGGACAGGGTAAGGATGAGCAGTTCTTC
TRBV5-1	TRBJ1-4	-	few	CASRTATNEKLFF	TGCGCCAGCAGGACAGCAACTAATGAAAAACTGTTTTTT
TRBV19	TRBJ1-1	-	-	CASSIDAGALNTEAFF	TGTGCCAGTAGTATAGACGCCGGGGCCTTGAACACTGAAGCTTTCTTT
TRBV19	TRBJ1-5	-	-	CASSIVRAHQPQHF	TGTGCCAGTAGTATCGTCCGGGCTCATCAGCCCCAGCATTTT
TRBV7-6	TRBJ2-3	TRBD2	many	CASSLWASGSDTQYF	TGTGCCAGCAGCTTATGGGCTAGCGGATCAGATACGCAGTATTTT
TRBV7-2	TRBJ2-5	-	-	CASSPVGRGAEETQYF	TGTGCCAGCAGCCCCGTGGGCAGGGGGGCCGAAGAGACCCAGTACTTC
TRBV29-1	TRBJ1-1	TRBD1	-	CSAPGGVEAFF	TGCAGCGCCCCAGGGGGGGTTGAAGCTTTCTTT
TRBV20-1	TRBJ2-2	TRBD2	-	CSAREGIAGGNGELFF	TGCAGTGCTAGAGAGGGAATAGCGGGGGGAAACGGGGAGCTGTTTTTT
TRBV6-1	TRBJ1-5	-	-	CASSEPGYSNQPQHF	TGTGCCAGCAGTGAACCAGGCTATAGCAATCAGCCCCAGCATTTT